This T cell receptor beta chain is from a study of CD8+ T cells in alopecia areata. Overall study: Using the percentage of affected scalp area, treated patients' severity was scored. The study, taken as a whole, reports: Normal scalp had lower clonality than lesional scalp, with alopecia totalis/universalis lesions showing this most strongly.

V lost 2 bases and J lost 1, with 12 bases in between. This CDR3 is 15 amino acids long. CDR1 is SGHRS and CDR2 is YFSETQ in the germline V gene. Described treatment: oral pan-JAK inhibitor, 5-10 mg twice daily. The investigators collected lesional scalp punch biopsies and peripheral blood from alopecia areata patients. Details on this clone: Its antigen remains unidentified.

Extraction of RNA preceded its reverse transcription into cDNA, which served as the sequencing template. Clones were sequenced by immunoSEQ multiplex PCR, and TCRdb holds only the in-frame ones, with some missing. Altogether 250,000 to 300,000 clones are present, 58% being singletons, with the ten largest covering about 1.7%. This rearrangement joins TRBV5-1 to TRBJ2-5; D is tentatively TRBD1 or TRBD2 (6 bases each). The source was CD4+ T cells sorted from blood, collected at week 24, from a patient treated with tofacitinib. The TCR comes from a human donor with alopecia areata. The CDR3 coding sequence is TGCGCCAGCAGCTTACGGGGGCGCAGCCAAGAGACCCAGTACTTC. Its protein product is CASSLRGRSQETQYF.